This T cell receptor (beta chain) was recovered during a study of T cell responses to AZD1222 COVID-19 vaccine. Notes on the study in general: The peak T cell response came first, and repertoires were sampled only after it. When two AZD1222 doses had been given, Spike-specific TCR breadth and depth rose. Only a handful of AZD1222 recipients were seropositive at baseline.

Method: immunoSEQ multiplex PCR; TCRdb's copy keeps in-frame clones and lacks some. The table has 90,000 to 150,000 clones, about 86% seen once. This clone was seen just once. The antigen is undetermined. The CDR3 contains 13 residues. The V end lost 2 bases, the J end lost 1 base, and 8 bases lay between the germline ends. Germline loops: CDR1 GTSNPN, CDR2 SVGIG (reference sequence). The specimen comprised peripheral blood, sampled 28 days after the second AZD1222 dose. J is TRBJ1-2 and V is TRBV30, with D possibly being TRBD1 (5 bases). The TCR comes from an adult who received the AZD1222 COVID-19 vaccine. CDR3 sequence reads: CAWSYGGNYGYTF. In DNA form, the CDR3 reads TGTGCCTGGAGTTACGGGGGTAACTATGGCTACACCTTC.